This passage covers 5 T cell receptor beta chains from one sample sequenced in a study of healthy donors' naive CD4 and CD8 T cells. A linear amplification protocol produced the TCR libraries from about 510 ng of total RNA. Using its own MiXCR run on the reads, TCRdb lists one record per CDR3 protein. The sample shows about 180,000 distinct CDR3 sequences, around 70% of them seen only once. Sequences were obtained from naive CD4+ and CD8+ T cells sorted from blood, pooled from several donors. The receptors originated from a pool of human donors in good health; the sample pools cells from several healthy donors.

The chain joins TRBV30 to TRBJ1-1; TRBD1 might be the D (6 bases). CDR3 length: 15 residues. V lost 2 bases to trimming and J lost 0 bases, with 13 bases between them. The germline CDR1 and CDR2 sequences are GTSNPN and SVGIG (reference sequence). The CDR3 here is CAWSPPDRMNTEAFF. As DNA, the CDR3 is TGTGCCTGGAGTCCACCAGACAGGATGAACACTGAAGCTTTCTTT.

The chain joins TRBV12-3 or TRBV12-4 to TRBJ2-7; 9 bases align to TRBD2. Trimming removed 5 bases from V and 2 bases from J; junction bases left unmatched: 4. This CDR3 spans 14 amino acids. In nucleotides, the CDR3 is TGTGCCAGCAGTGGTAGCGGGAGAGCCTACGAGCAGTACTTC. Protein product: CASSGSGRAYEQYF.

The gene calls are TRBV6-1 and TRBJ2-5; perhaps TRBD2 as D (5 bases). The CDR3 length is 14 residues. Between the trimmed V and J ends, which lost 5 bases and 5 bases, there was a span of 15 bases. Germline CDR1 MNHNS, CDR2 SASEGT. This chain's CDR3 is CASSYPGLGETQYF. The CDR3 DNA reads as TGTGCCAGCAGTTACCCCGGACTGGGGGAGACCCAGTACTTC.

This chain connects TRBV6-5 to TRBJ2-5, with TRBD2 matching over 8 bases. The germline V gene encodes CDR1 MNHEY and CDR2 SVGAGI. The V gene end was trimmed by 2 bases and the J gene end by 4 bases; junction bases not matched to a gene: 9. CDR3 length equals 16 residues. Here the CDR3 reads CASSYGQAGASETQYF. DNA of the CDR3: TGTGCCAGCAGTTACGGACAAGCGGGAGCTTCAGAGACCCAGTACTTC.

CDR3 DNA: TGTGCCACCAGCGCTAGCGGGGGAATCAATGAGCAGTTCTTC. Amino acids: CATSASGGINEQFF. This chain connects TRBV15 to TRBJ2-1; 10 nucleotides align to TRBD2. J gave up 6 bases and V 5 bases, and 4 bases lay outside the gene matches. The CDR3 is made up of 14 amino acids. Germline loops: CDR1 LNHNV, CDR2 YYDKDF (reference sequence).